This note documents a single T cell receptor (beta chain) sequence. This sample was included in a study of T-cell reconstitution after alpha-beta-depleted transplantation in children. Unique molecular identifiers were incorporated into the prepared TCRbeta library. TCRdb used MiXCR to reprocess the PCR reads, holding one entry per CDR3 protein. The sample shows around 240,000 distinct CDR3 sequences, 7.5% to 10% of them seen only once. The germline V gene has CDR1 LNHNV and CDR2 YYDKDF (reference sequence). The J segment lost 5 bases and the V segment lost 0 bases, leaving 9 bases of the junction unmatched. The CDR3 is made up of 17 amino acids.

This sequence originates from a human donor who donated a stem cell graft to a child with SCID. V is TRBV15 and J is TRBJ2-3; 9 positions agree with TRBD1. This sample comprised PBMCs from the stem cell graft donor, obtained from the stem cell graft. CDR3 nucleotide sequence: TGTGCCACCAGCAGAGATGTATGGACAGGGGATGGAGATACGCAGTATTTT. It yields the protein CATSRDVWTGDGDTQYF.